These 25 T cell receptor beta chains originate from one sample sequenced in a study. Each CDR3 protein is one row after TCRdb ran MiXCR on the 5' RACE reads. The table includes 45,000 to 55,000 distinct CDR3 sequences, around 26% detected once. What was sequenced was tumor-infiltrating naive CD4+ T cells sorted from the breast tumor. Subset indicated: naive CD4+ T cells, CD4+CD45RA+CD25-. The receptors stem from a female donor with breast cancer.

This clonotype was found a few times. The V and J genes are TRBV10-3 and TRBJ1-1, with 7 bases fitting TRBD1. There are 12 residues in the CDR3. In germline, CDR1 is ENHRY, CDR2 SYGVKD. The junction had 3 bases not matched to a gene; V was cut back by 7 bases and J by 4 bases. The CDR3 spells CAIKGASTEAFF. The CDR3 coding sequence is TGTGCCATCAAGGGGGCGAGCACTGAAGCTTTCTTT.

This clonotype was detected only a few times. Relative to the germline gene, one junction end is altered; a read error may explain this. The genes are TRBV7-9 and TRBJ1-1; maybe TRBD1 (6 bases). Looked up from germline, CDR1 is SEHNR and CDR2 is FQNEAQ (reference sequence). The CDR3 extends over 17 amino acids. In nucleotides, the CDR3 is TGTGCCGGCAGCAATCGCGGGGGCGCGAGTTTAAACACTGAAGCTTTCTTT. Translated, it gives CAGSNRGGASLNTEAFF.

The chain has TRBV6-5 and TRBJ1-2; perhaps TRBD1 as D (5 bases). The V and J ends lost 2 bases and 6 bases respectively, with 16 bases between them. This CDR3 contains 15 residues. Germline CDR1 is MNHEY and CDR2 is SVGAGI. CDR3 region: CASSYRLGTPDGYTF. The CDR3, as DNA: TGTGCCAGCAGTTACCGCTTAGGGACCCCGGATGGCTACACCTTC.

V is TRBV7-9 and J is TRBJ1-1, with D uncertain. The CDR3 consists of 15 residues. Trimming took 5 bases from V and 0 from J, leaving 13 bases between them. CDR1 SEHNR and CDR2 FQNEAQ come from the germline V gene (reference sequence). The CDR3 loop reads CASSLLSIMNTEAFF. The CDR3 DNA is TGTGCCAGCAGCCTTTTAAGTATCATGAACACTGAAGCTTTCTTT. Looking up the rest from reference TRBV7-9 and TRBJ1-1 gives the full variable domain: DTGVSQNPRHKITKRGQNVTFRCDPISEHNRLYWYRQTLGQGPEFLTYFQNEAQLEKSRLLSDRFSAERPKGSFSTLEIQRTEQGDSAMYLCASSLLSIMNTEAFFGQGTRLTVV.

This clonotype has a count of ten or more. The chain carries TRBV7-2 and TRBJ2-7, with D perhaps being TRBD1 or TRBD2 (5 bases each). The CDR3 spans 15 residues. Trimming pared 0 bases from V and 1 base from J, leaving 10 bases between. Germline V gives CDR1 SGHTA, CDR2 FQGNSA. The CDR3 DNA reads TGTGCCAGCAGCTTAGCGGGACGGGGATCCTACGAGCAGTACTTC. The encoded protein is CASSLAGRGSYEQYF. Full variable domain (remainder filled in from reference TRBV7-2 and TRBJ2-7): GAGVSQSPSNKVTEKGKDVELRCDPISGHTALYWYRQSLGQGLEFLIYFQGNSAPDKSGLPSDRFSAERTGGSVSTLTIQRTQQEDSAVYLCASSLAGRGSYEQYFGPGTRLTVT.

This clonotype has a count of ten or more. The J gene is TRBJ2-1, the V gene TRBV18; 8 nucleotides line up with TRBD2. In germline, CDR1 is KGHSH, CDR2 LQKENI. The CDR3 is made up of 14 amino acids. J was trimmed by 8 bases and V by 1 base; bases with no gene match: 4. DNA of the CDR3: TGTGCCAGCTCACCACGCGGGGGGCCCGATGAGCAGTTCTTC. Protein: CASSPRGGPDEQFF. Based on the CDR3 plus reference TRBV18 and TRBJ2-1, the full variable domain is NAGVMQNPRHLVRRRGQEARLRCSPMKGHSHVYWYRQLPEEGLKFMVYLQKENIIDESGMPKERFSAEFPKEGPSILRIQQVVRGDSAAYFCASSPRGGPDEQFFGPGTRLTVL.

The chain uses TRBV10-3 and TRBJ2-7; 11 nucleotides line up with TRBD2. This CDR3 has 15 residues. With 10 bases clipped from V and 2 bases from J, the junction kept 10 bases outside the gene matches. Per germline, CDR1 ENHRY and CDR2 SYGVKD. CDR3 DNA: TGTGCCACCCGGTCTGGGACTAGCGGAGCCTACGAGCAGTACTTC. As protein: CATRSGTSGAYEQYF.

The V call is TRBV5-1, the J call TRBJ1-3; 7 bases line up with TRBD1. From germline, CDR1 is SGHRS and CDR2 YFSETQ. The CDR3 is 14 residues long. The ends lost 8 bases at V and 0 bases at J; junction bases unmatched: 5. The CDR3 spells CASRDSFSGNTIYF. The CDR3 bases are TGCGCCAGTCGGGACAGTTTCTCTGGAAACACCATATATTTT.

The sample holds a few counts of this clonotype. A much larger clone lies a single base off, so this may be a read error. The J gene is TRBJ1-1, the V gene TRBV20-1, with 7 bases that match TRBD1. CDR3 length: 14 residues. Germline V gives CDR1 DFQATT, CDR2 SNEGSKA (reference sequence). This chain's CDR3 is CSARFNNRGTEACF. CDR3 DNA: TGCAGTGCTAGATTTAACAACAGGGGAACTGAAGCTTGCTTT.

This clonotype was seen a handful of times. This chain connects TRBV5-1 to TRBJ1-4, with D uncertain. Germline assignment: CDR1 SGHRS and CDR2 YFSETQ. Trimming removed 2 bases at V and 8 bases at J, with 13 bases between. The CDR3 runs to 14 residues. CDR3 sequence: CASSFTPGGEKLFF. Written as DNA, the CDR3 is TGCGCCAGCAGCTTCACCCCGGGCGGAGAAAAACTGTTTTTT.

The chain recombines TRBV28 with TRBJ2-3; 8 positions agree with TRBD1. The CDR3 totals 14 residues. Germline loops: CDR1 MDHEN, CDR2 SYDVKM. V lost 3 bases, J lost 5 bases, and 4 bases stayed unmatched. CDR3 protein: CASSLTGAGDTQYF. The DNA for the CDR3 is TGTGCCAGCAGTTTGACAGGGGCAGGAGATACGCAGTATTTT.

A word on this clonotype: Being one base from a much bigger clone, this may be a read error. The V and J genes are TRBV7-7 and TRBJ2-2; 8 nucleotides agree with TRBD2. In germline, CDR1 is SSHAT, CDR2 FNYEAQ (reference sequence). This CDR3 region has 15 residues. CDR3 in amino acids: CASSFRREGRGELLF. The CDR3 nucleotides are TGTGCCAGCAGCTTTCGACGGGAGGGCCGCGGGGAGCTGCTTTTT. Looking up the rest from reference TRBV7-7 and TRBJ2-2 gives the full variable domain: GAGVSQSPRYKVTKRGQDVTLRCDPISSHATLYWYQQALGQGPEFLTYFNYEAQPDKSGLPSDRFSAERPEGSISTLTIQRTEQRDSAMYRCASSFRREGRGELLFGEGSRLTVL.

Only a few counts were recorded for this clonotype. The chain couples TRBV7-8 to TRBJ2-7, with 11 bases matching TRBD2. CDR1 SGHVS and CDR2 FQNEAQ come from the germline V gene. This CDR3 spans 15 amino acids. V was pared by 1 base and J by 1 base, with 0 bases of the junction left unmatched. The CDR3 bases are TGTGCCAGCAGCTTAGGACTAGCGGGATCCTACGAGCAGTACTTC. It translates to CASSLGLAGSYEQYF. Looking up the rest from reference TRBV7-8 and TRBJ2-7 gives the full variable domain: GAGVSQSPRYKVAKRGQDVALRCDPISGHVSLFWYQQALGQGPEFLTYFQNEAQLDKSGLPSDRFFAERPEGSVSTLKIQRTQQEDSAVYLCASSLGLAGSYEQYFGPGTRLTVT.

To note about this clonotype: A read error is possible here, since a much larger clone lies one base away. The chain carries TRBV29-1 and TRBJ2-2; 8 bases map to TRBD2. The CDR3 length is 15 residues. V shed 6 bases, J shed 4 bases, and the junction held 10 bases outside the gene matches. Germline CDR1 SQVTM, CDR2 ANQGSEA. The CDR3 loop reads CSVRGQAGVTGELFF. CDR3 nucleotide sequence: TGCAGCGTCCGGGGACAAGCGGGAGTCACCGGGGAGCTGTTTTTT.

The rearrangement uses TRBV5-4 and TRBJ2-1; possibly TRBD1 for D (6 bases). With 2 bases removed from V and 8 bases from J, the gap between germline ends came to 11 bases. CDR1 is SGHNT, CDR2 YYREEE, per germline (reference sequence). This CDR3 contains 13 residues. The CDR3 nucleotides are TGTGCCAGCAGCTTACAGGGTTCCGATGAGCAGTTCTTC. Translation gives CASSLQGSDEQFF. The whole variable domain, filled in from reference TRBV5-4 and TRBJ2-1, reads ETGVTQSPTHLIKTRGQQVTLRCSSQSGHNTVSWYQQALGQGPQFIFQYYREEENGRGNFPPRFSGLQFPNYSSELNVNALELDDSALYLCASSLQGSDEQFFGPGTRLTVL.

This clonotype was counted between two and nine times. J is TRBJ2-1 and V is TRBV20-1; 12 nucleotides match TRBD2. Germline V gene sequence: CDR1 DFQATT, CDR2 SNEGSKA (reference sequence). This CDR3 region has 14 residues. The junction had 4 bases not matched to a gene; V was cut back by 6 bases and J by 4 bases. CDR3 sequence: CSADLAGGYNEQFF. As DNA, the CDR3 is TGCAGTGCCGATCTAGCGGGAGGGTACAATGAGCAGTTCTTC.

A word on this clonotype: At one end, the junction sequence differs from germline, possibly due to a read error. The V and J genes are TRBV7-3 and TRBJ2-1, with TRBD1 as a possible D gene (6 bases). The CDR3 extends over 13 amino acids. Germline loops: CDR1 SGHTA, CDR2 FQGTGA. The CDR3 region is CTSSYRTDNEQFF. The CDR3 DNA reads TGTACCAGCAGCTATCGGACAGACAATGAGCAGTTCTTC.

The chain recombines TRBV2 with TRBJ1-5, with a weak D call TRBD1 (5 bases). Germline CDR1 and CDR2: SNHLY and FYNNEI. The germline V and J ends were trimmed by 7 bases and 0 bases, with 13 bases remaining between them. The CDR3 is 15 amino acids. The CDR3 DNA sequence: TGTGCCAGCACCGTCGGGGGGTTTAGCAATCAGCCCCAGCATTTT. Its protein is CASTVGGFSNQPQHF. Full variable domain (outside the CDR3, taken from reference TRBV2 and TRBJ1-5): EPEVTQTPSHQVTQMGQEVILRCVPISNHLYFYWYRQILGQKVEFLVSFYNNEISEKSEIFDDQFSVERPDGSNFTLKIRSTKLEDSAMYFCASTVGGFSNQPQHFGDGTRLSIL.

This clonotype was counted only a few times. The chain uses TRBV5-5 and TRBJ2-2; 8 nucleotides match TRBD1. CDR3 length: 15 residues. Germline CDR1 and CDR2: SGHKS and YYEKEE (reference sequence). J gave up 4 bases and V 2 bases, and 4 bases lay outside the gene matches. The CDR3 region is CASSFEQGVTGELFF. The CDR3 coding sequence is TGTGCCAGCAGCTTCGAACAGGGGGTCACCGGGGAGCTGTTTTTT.

The chain is built from TRBV4-1 and TRBJ1-6; TRBD1 aligns across 7 bases. The V and J ends lost 4 bases and 7 bases, in that order; junction bases with no gene match: 10. This CDR3 comprises 16 residues. The V gene's germline CDR1 is MGHRA and CDR2 YSYEKL. CDR3: CASSLLVGGRNSPLHF. The CDR3 DNA reads as TGCGCCAGCAGCCTACTTGTAGGGGGCCGAAATTCACCCCTCCACTTT.

V and J are TRBV28 and TRBJ1-1; D may be TRBD1 (5 bases). The germline V and J ends were trimmed by 7 bases and 5 bases, with 11 bases remaining between them. The CDR3 extends over 12 amino acids. The germline CDR1 and CDR2 sequences are MDHEN and SYDVKM. CDR3 sequence (DNA): TGTGCCAGCAAGTCAGGGTGGACTGAAGCTTTCTTT. This encodes CASKSGWTEAFF.

This chain uses TRBV7-2 with TRBJ1-5; 8 nucleotides line up with TRBD1. The CDR3 is 14 amino acids. Germline V CDR1 and CDR2: SGHTA, FQGNSA. V trimming: 3 bases; J trimming: 7 bases; junction bases outside the gene matches: 5. CDR3 region: CASSFQQGGQPQHF. CDR3 nucleotide sequence: TGTGCCAGCAGCTTCCAACAGGGGGGACAGCCCCAGCATTTT.

The chain uses TRBV2 and TRBJ2-2; 8 nucleotides match TRBD2. V lost 3 bases and J lost 7; bases outside the gene matches: 4. Germline V gives CDR1 SNHLY, CDR2 FYNNEI. This CDR3 comprises 14 residues. The CDR3 nucleotides are TGTGCCAGCAGTGATCGGCGGGAGGTCGGGGAGCTGTTTTTT. It codes for CASSDRREVGELFF. Full variable domain (remainder filled in from reference TRBV2 and TRBJ2-2): EPEVTQTPSHQVTQMGQEVILRCVPISNHLYFYWYRQILGQKVEFLVSFYNNEISEKSEIFDDQFSVERPDGSNFTLKIRSTKLEDSAMYFCASSDRREVGELFFGEGSRLTVL.

Concerning this clonotype: The junction differs from germline at one of its ends, possibly a read error. The CDR3 DNA follows: TGTGCCAGCAGCCCCACGGGGGGCAATCGGCCCCAGCATTTT. This codes for CASSPTGGNRPQHF. The J gene is TRBJ1-5, the V gene TRBV6-5, with a possible D match to TRBD1 (6 bases). Germline-derived CDR1 and CDR2 are MNHEY and SVGAGI. The CDR3 sequence is 14 residues long.

This clonotype was recorded once. The chain employs TRBV5-1 and TRBJ2-5; maybe TRBD2 (6 bases). The germline gives CDR1 SGHRS, CDR2 YFSETQ. V lost 3 bases, J lost 7 bases, and 13 bases lay in between. The CDR3 has 13 residues. CDR3 nucleotides: TGCGCCAGCAGCTACCCGACAGCGGGGACCCAGTACTTC. It yields the protein CASSYPTAGTQYF.